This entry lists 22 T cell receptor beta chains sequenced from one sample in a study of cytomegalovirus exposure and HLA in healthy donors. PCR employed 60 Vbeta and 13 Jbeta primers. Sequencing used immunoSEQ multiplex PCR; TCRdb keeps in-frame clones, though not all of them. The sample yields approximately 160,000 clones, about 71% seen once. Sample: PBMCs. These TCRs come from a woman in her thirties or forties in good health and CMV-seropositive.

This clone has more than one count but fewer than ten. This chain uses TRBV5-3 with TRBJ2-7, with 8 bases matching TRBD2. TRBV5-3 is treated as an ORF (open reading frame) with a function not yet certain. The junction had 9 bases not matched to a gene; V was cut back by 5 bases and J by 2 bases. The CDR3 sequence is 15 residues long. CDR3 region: CARRPAVSGAYEQYF. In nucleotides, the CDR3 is TGTGCCAGAAGACCGGCGGTTAGCGGGGCCTACGAGCAGTACTTC.

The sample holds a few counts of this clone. The CDR3 region is CTVAGLAGDRNTGELFF. As DNA, the CDR3 is TGCACCGTAGCCGGACTAGCGGGAGATCGGAACACCGGGGAGCTGTTTTTT. The gene calls are TRBV29-1 and TRBJ2-2, with TRBD2 matching over 13 bases. CDR3 length: 17 amino acids. Per germline, CDR1 SQVTM and CDR2 ANQGSEA.

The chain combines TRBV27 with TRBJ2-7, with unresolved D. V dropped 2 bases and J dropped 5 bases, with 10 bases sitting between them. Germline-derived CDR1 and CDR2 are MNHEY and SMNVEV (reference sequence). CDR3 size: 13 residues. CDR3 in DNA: TGTGCCAGCAGTTTAGGCAGCGCGCACGAGCAGTACTTC. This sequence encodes CASSLGSAHEQYF.

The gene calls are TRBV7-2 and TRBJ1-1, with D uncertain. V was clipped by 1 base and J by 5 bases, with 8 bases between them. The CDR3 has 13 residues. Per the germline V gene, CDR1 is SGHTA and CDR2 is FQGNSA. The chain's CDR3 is CASSLGSGTEAFF. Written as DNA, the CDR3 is TGTGCCAGCAGCTTAGGTTCCGGGACTGAAGCTTTCTTT.

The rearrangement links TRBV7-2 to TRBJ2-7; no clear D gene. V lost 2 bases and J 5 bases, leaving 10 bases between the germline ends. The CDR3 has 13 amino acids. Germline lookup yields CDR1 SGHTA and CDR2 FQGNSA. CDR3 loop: CASSLNGGNEQYF. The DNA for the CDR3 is TGTGCCAGCAGCTTAAATGGCGGAAACGAGCAGTACTTC.

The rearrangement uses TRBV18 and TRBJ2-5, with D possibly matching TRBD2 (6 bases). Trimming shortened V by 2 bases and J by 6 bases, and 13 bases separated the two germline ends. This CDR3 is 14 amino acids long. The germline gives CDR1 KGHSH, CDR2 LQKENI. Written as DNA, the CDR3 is TGTGCCAGCTCACCAGATAGCGGCGGAAAGACCCAGTACTTC. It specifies CASSPDSGGKTQYF.

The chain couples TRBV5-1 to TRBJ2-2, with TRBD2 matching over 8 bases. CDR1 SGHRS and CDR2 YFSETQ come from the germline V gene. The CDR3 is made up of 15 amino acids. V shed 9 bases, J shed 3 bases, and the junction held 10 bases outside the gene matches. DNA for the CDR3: TGCGCCACCCAGAGGTCGGGGGGGGACACCGGGGAGCTGTTTTTT. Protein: CATQRSGGDTGELFF.

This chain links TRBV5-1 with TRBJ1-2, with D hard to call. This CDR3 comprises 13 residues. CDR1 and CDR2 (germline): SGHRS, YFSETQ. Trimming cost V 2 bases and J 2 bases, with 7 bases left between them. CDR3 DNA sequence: TGCGCCAGCAGCTTTGACACCAACTATGGCTACACCTTC. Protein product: CASSFDTNYGYTF.

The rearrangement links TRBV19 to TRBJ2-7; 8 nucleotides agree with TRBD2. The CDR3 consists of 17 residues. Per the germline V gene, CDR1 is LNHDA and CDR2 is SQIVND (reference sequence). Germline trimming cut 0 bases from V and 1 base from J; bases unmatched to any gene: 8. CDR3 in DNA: TGTGCCAGTAGTATAGAGGGCACTAGCGGAGTATCCTACGAGCAGTACTTC. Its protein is CASSIEGTSGVSYEQYF.

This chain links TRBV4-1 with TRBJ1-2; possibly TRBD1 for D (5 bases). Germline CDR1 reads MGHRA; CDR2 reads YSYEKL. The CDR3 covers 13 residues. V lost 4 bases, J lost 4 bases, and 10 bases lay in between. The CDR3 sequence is CASSLGQAYGYTF. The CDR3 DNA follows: TGCGCCAGCAGCCTGGGGCAGGCCTATGGCTACACCTTC.

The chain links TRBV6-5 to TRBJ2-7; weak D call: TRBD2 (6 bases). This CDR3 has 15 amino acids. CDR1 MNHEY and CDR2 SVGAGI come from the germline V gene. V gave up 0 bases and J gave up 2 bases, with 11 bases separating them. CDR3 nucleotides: TGTGCCAGCAGTTACTCAAAGGGGAGGACCTACGAGCAGTACTTC. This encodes CASSYSKGRTYEQYF.

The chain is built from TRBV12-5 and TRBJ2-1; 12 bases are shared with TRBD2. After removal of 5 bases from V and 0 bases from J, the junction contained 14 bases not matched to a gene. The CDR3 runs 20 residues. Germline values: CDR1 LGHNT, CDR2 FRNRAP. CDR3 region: CASGPRYASGGGSSYNEQFF. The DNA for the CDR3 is TGTGCTAGTGGTCCTAGGTATGCTAGCGGGGGGGGGAGCTCCTACAATGAGCAGTTCTTC.

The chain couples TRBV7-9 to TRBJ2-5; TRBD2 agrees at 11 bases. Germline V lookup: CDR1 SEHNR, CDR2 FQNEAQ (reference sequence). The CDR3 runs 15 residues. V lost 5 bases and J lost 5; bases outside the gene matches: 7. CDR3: CASSPGLADWETQYF. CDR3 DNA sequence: TGTGCCAGCAGCCCGGGACTAGCGGATTGGGAGACCCAGTACTTC.

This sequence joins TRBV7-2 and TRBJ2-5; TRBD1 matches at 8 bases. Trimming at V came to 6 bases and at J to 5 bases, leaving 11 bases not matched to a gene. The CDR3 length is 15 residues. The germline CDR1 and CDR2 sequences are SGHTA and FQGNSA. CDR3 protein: CASSEEGTGRETQYF. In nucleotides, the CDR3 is TGTGCCAGCAGTGAAGAGGGGACAGGTCGGGAGACCCAGTACTTC.

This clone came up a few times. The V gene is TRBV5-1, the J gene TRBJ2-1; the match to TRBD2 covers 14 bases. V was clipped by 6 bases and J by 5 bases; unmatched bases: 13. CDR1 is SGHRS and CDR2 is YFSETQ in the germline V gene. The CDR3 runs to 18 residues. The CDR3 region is CASKSGTSGSLTHNEQFF. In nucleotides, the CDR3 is TGCGCCAGCAAGTCGGGGACTAGCGGGAGTTTAACCCACAATGAGCAGTTCTTC.

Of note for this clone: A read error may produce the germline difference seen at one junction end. This chain's CDR3 is CASSPSSGTDAQYF. CDR3 DNA sequence: TGTGCCAGTAGTCCCAGTAGCGGCACAGATGCGCAGTATTTT. The chain joins TRBV19 to TRBJ2-3, with D maybe TRBD2 (6 bases). Germline V gene data show CDR1 as LNHDA and CDR2 as SQIVND (reference sequence). The CDR3 sequence is 14 residues long.

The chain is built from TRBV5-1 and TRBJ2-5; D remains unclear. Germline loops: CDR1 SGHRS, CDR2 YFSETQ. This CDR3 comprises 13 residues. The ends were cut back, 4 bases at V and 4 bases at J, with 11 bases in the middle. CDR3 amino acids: CASSVGEAETQYF. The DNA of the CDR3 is TGCGCCAGCAGCGTTGGAGAGGCAGAGACCCAGTACTTC.

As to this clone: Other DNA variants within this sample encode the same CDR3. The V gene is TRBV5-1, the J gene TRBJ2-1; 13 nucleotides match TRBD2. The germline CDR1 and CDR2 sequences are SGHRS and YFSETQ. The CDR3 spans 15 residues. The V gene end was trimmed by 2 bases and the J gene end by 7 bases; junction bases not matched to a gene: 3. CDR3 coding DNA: TGCGCCAGCAGCTTACTAGCGGGGGGGCCGAATGAGCAGTTCTTC. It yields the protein CASSLLAGGPNEQFF.

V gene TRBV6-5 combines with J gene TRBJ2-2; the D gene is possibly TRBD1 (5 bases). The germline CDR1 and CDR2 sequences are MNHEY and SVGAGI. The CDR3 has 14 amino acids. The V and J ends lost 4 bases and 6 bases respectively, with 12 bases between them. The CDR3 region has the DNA TGTGCCAGCAGTTCCTTCAGGGTCGCCGGGGAGCTGTTTTTT. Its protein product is CASSSFRVAGELFF.

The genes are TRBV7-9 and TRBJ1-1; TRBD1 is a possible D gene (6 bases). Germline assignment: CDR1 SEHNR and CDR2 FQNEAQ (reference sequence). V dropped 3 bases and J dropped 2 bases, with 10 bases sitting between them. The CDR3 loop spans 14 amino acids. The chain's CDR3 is CASSLTGLNTEAFF. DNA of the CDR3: TGTGCCAGCAGCTTGACAGGACTCAACACTGAAGCTTTCTTT.

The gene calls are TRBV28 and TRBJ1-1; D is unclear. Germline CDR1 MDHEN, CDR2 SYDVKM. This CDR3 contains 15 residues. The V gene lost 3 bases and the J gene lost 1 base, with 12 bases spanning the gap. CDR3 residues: CASSFAKKQNTEAFF. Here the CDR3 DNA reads TGTGCCAGCAGTTTCGCAAAAAAACAGAACACTGAAGCTTTCTTT.

This CDR3 reads CASSLGAGTYSGNTIYF. The CDR3 bases are TGTGCCAGCAGCTTGGGGGCCGGGACTTACTCTGGAAACACCATATATTTT. The chain employs TRBV5-4 and TRBJ1-3, with D tentatively TRBD1 (5 bases). CDR1 is SGHNT and CDR2 is YYREEE in the germline V gene (reference sequence). Trimming removed 0 bases at V and 0 bases at J, with 13 bases between. This CDR3 is 17 amino acids long.